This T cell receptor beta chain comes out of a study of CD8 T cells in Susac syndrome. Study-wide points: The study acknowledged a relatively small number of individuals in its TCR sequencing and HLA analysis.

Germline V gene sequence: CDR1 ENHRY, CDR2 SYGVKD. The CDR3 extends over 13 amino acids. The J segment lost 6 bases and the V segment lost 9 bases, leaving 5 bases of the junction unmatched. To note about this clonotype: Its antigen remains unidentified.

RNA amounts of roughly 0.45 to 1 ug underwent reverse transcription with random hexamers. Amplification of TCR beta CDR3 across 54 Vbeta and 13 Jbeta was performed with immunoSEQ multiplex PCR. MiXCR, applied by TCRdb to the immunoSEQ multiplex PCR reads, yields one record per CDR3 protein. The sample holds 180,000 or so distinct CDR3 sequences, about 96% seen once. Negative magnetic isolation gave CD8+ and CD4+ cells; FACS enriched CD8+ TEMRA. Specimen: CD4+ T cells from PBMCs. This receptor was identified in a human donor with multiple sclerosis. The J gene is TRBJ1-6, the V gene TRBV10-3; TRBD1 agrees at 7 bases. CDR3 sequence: CAINRDSNSPLHF. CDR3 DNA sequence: TGTGCCATTAACCGGGACAGTAATTCACCCCTCCACTTT.